This T cell receptor (beta chain) came from a study of early T cells in non-severe SARS-CoV-2 infection. As for the study in general: Unsorted whole blood bulk RNA was sequenced, with unpaired chains.

Unique molecular identifier tags were affixed to discrete cDNA molecules. TCRdb re-called the 5' RACE reads with MiXCR, one entry per CDR3 protein. This sample has about 58,000 distinct CDR3 sequences; around 11% occur once, and the top ten carry roughly 3.4%. CDR3 length equals 15 residues. Germline-derived CDR1 and CDR2 are DFQATT and SNEGSKA (reference sequence). Unmatched junction bases numbered 7, after V lost 4 bases and J lost 3 bases. This clonotype was detected only a few times. Its antigen is not identified. Study-wide points: Missing private and CD4 specificities, VDJdb matching favored anti-spike CD8 responses.

The receptor's source is an adult who was a healthcare worker with PCR-confirmed SARS-CoV-2 infection or an uninfected control (not recorded which). Sequenced material: whole blood. The chain combines TRBV20-1 with TRBJ1-3; TRBD1 aligns across 9 bases. The CDR3 reads CSATWDRVHGNTIYF. The CDR3 coding sequence is TGCAGTGCTACCTGGGACAGGGTGCATGGAAACACCATATATTTT.